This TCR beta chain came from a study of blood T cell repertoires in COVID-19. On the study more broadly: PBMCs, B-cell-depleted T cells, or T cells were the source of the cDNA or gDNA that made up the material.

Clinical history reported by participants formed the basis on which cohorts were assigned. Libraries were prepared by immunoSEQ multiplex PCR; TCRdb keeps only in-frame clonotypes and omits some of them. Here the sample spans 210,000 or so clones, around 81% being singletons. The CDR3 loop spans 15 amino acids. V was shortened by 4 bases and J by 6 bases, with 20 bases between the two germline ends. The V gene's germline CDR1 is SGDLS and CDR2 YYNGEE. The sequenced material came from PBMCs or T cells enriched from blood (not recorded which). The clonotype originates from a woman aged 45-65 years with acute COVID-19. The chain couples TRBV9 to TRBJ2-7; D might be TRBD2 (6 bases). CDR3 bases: TGTGCCAGCAGCTTCAAAGCCGGGGGTCCCACCGAGCAGTACTTC. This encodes CASSFKAGGPTEQYF.